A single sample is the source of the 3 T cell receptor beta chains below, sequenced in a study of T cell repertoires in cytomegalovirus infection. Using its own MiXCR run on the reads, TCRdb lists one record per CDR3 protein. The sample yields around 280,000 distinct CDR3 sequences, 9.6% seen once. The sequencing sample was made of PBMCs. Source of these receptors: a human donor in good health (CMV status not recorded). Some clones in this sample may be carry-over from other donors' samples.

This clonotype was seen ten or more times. The CDR3: CASSRGGQGTEQFF. CDR3 bases: TGTGCCAGCAGTCGCGGGGGACAGGGTACTGAGCAGTTCTTC. V gene TRBV6-2 or TRBV6-3 combines with J gene TRBJ2-1; TRBD1 aligns across 9 bases. CDR3 size: 14 residues. Germline lookup yields CDR1 MNHEY and CDR2 SVGEGT. The V segment lost 5 bases and the J segment 9 bases; nucleotides outside the gene matches: 8.

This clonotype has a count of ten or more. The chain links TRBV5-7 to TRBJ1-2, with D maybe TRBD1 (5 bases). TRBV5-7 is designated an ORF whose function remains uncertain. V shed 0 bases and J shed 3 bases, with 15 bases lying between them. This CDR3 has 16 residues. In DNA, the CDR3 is TGTGCCAGCAGCTTGGGGACGGGGCAGGCCCACTATGGCTACACCTTC. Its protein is CASSLGTGQAHYGYTF.

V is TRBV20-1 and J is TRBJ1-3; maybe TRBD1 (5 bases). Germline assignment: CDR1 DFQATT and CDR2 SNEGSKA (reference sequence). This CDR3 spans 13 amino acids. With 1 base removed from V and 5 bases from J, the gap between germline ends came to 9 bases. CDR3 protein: CSARGGNRNTIYF. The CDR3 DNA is TGCAGTGCTAGAGGGGGGAATAGAAACACCATATATTTT.